Shown below are 28 T cell receptor beta chains from a single sample sequenced in a study of blood T cells in healthy people across ages. Primed by a sample-barcoded 5' primer and a J-beta primer mix, a second PCR proceeded for roughly 7 to 11 cycles. TCRdb called the 5' RACE reads again in MiXCR, with one record for every CDR3 protein. The table has over a million distinct CDR3 sequences, 40% to 45% seen once. Sequenced input: blood. The receptors originated from a woman between 18 and 29 years old in good health.

This chain uses TRBV20-1 with TRBJ1-1, with 11 bases lining up with TRBD1. The V gene end was trimmed by 1 base and the J gene end by 5 bases; junction bases not matched to a gene: 6. CDR1 and CDR2 (germline): DFQATT, SNEGSKA (reference sequence). CDR3 length equals 15 residues. As DNA, the CDR3 is TGCAGTGCTAGAGGGACAGGGGGCGCGCGGACTGAAGCTTTCTTT. Translation gives CSARGTGGARTEAFF.

This clonotype appeared many times. This chain connects TRBV7-3 to TRBJ2-3; TRBD2 matches 14 bases. CDR3 length equals 17 residues. J was trimmed by 5 bases and V by 0 bases; bases with no gene match: 4. Germline V gene lookup returns CDR1 SGHTA and CDR2 FQGTGA. In DNA, the CDR3 is TGTGCCAGCAGCTTAACGGGGACTAGCGGGAGTGGAGATACGCAGTATTTT. Protein sequence: CASSLTGTSGSGDTQYF.

In the case of this clonotype: This may come from a read error, since a much larger clone is one base off. V gene TRBV7-8 combines with J gene TRBJ2-5, with a tentative D call TRBD1 (6 bases). The V end lost 8 bases, the J end lost 13 bases, and 23 bases lay between the germline ends. Germline loops: CDR1 SGHVS, CDR2 FQNEAQ. The CDR3 runs to 13 residues. DNA of the CDR3: TGTGCCAGCTGTTTTGGGGGCCGCAACGAGCGGTACTTC. Translation gives CASCFGGRNERYF.

The V call is TRBV7-9, the J call TRBJ1-1; TRBD1 might be the D (6 bases). V was cut by 1 base and J by 5 bases, with 14 bases left in between. Germline assignment: CDR1 SEHNR and CDR2 FQNEAQ (reference sequence). CDR3 length: 15 amino acids. CDR3 protein: CASSLVFGGRTEAFF. The CDR3 coding sequence is TGTGCCAGCAGCTTAGTGTTCGGGGGCAGGACTGAAGCTTTCTTT.

This chain joins TRBV2 and TRBJ2-2; D not resolved. The germline gives CDR1 SNHLY, CDR2 FYNNEI. The CDR3 totals 13 residues. Trimming shortened V by 4 bases and J by 4 bases, and 7 bases separated the two germline ends. The CDR3 here is CASSGFGTGELFF. The CDR3 nucleotides read TGTGCCAGCAGTGGGTTCGGCACCGGGGAGCTGTTTTTT.

This clonotype was counted at least ten times. The chain is built from TRBV28 and TRBJ1-6; D unresolved. V lost 7 bases and J 10 bases, leaving 17 bases between the germline ends. The CDR3 sequence is 14 residues long. Germline values: CDR1 MDHEN, CDR2 SYDVKM. The CDR3 DNA follows: TGTGCCAGCACCCCGGGCACGGGAAGATCACCCCTCCACTTT. Amino acid sequence: CASTPGTGRSPLHF.

In its sample, this clonotype was seen many times. The chain is built from TRBV12-3 or TRBV12-4 and TRBJ2-5; a possible D gene is TRBD2 (5 bases). This CDR3 contains 18 residues. The V end lost 1 base, the J end lost 1 base, and 19 bases lay between the germline ends. CDR3 nucleotides: TGTGCCAGCAGTTTAGGGGTGTCCAAGGCGGGCCTCCAAGAGACCCAGTACTTC. It specifies CASSLGVSKAGLQETQYF.

The chain couples TRBV24-1 to TRBJ2-1; the D is unclear. V was clipped by 5 bases and J by 4 bases, with 11 bases between them. The CDR3 runs 14 residues. CDR1 and CDR2 (germline): KGHDR, SFDVKD. The CDR3 DNA follows: TGTGCCACCAGTGCCATTGGCCGGTACAATGAGCAGTTCTTC. Translating gives CATSAIGRYNEQFF.

Regarding this clonotype: This CDR3 fails to terminate in the conserved phenylalanine or tryptophan, so it likely reflects a read error. V usage is TRBV7-2 and J usage is TRBJ2-3; 9 bases match TRBD2. Germline V gene data show CDR1 as SGHTA and CDR2 as FQGNSA. The CDR3 totals 17 residues. V was pared by 5 bases and J by 0 bases, with 9 bases of the junction left unmatched. The CDR3 loop is CASSQQLAGSSTDTQYL. The CDR3 DNA reads TGTGCCAGCAGCCAACAGCTAGCGGGGTCTAGCACAGATACGCAGTATTTA.

The rearrangement uses TRBV20-1 and TRBJ2-7, with TRBD2 as a possible D gene (6 bases). This CDR3 is 13 amino acids long. Between the trimmed V and J ends, which lost 6 bases and 7 bases, there was a span of 19 bases. Germline V gene lookup returns CDR1 DFQATT and CDR2 SNEGSKA (reference sequence). CDR3 protein: CSAEKGLTWEQYF. CDR3 in DNA: TGCAGTGCAGAGAAGGGACTGACATGGGAGCAGTACTTC.

The chain couples TRBV12-3 or TRBV12-4 to TRBJ2-1; a weak D match, TRBD2 (6 bases). Trimming shortened V by 8 bases and J by 2 bases, and 13 bases separated the two germline ends. The CDR3 sequence is 14 residues long. CDR3 amino acids: CASSGGVTYNEQFF. CDR3 bases: TGTGCCAGCTCGGGCGGGGTGACCTACAATGAGCAGTTCTTC.

The J gene is TRBJ2-3, the V gene TRBV28, with D possibly TRBD2 on 6 matching bases. The CDR3 has 15 residues. Trimming shortened V by 6 bases and J by 2 bases, and 15 bases separated the two germline ends. Germline-derived CDR1 and CDR2 are MDHEN and SYDVKM. DNA for the CDR3: TGTGCCAGCAGGGCCGGGGGAATGATCACAGATACGCAGTATTTT. Its translation is CASRAGGMITDTQYF.

J is TRBJ2-7 and V is TRBV29-1; the match to TRBD1 covers 9 bases. Germline V lookup: CDR1 SQVTM, CDR2 ANQGSEA. The CDR3 has 12 amino acids. Trimming at V came to 5 bases and at J to 7 bases, leaving 6 bases not matched to a gene. CDR3 coding DNA: TGCAGCGTTTTAACAGGGGGCAATGAGCAGTACTTC. This codes for CSVLTGGNEQYF.

This clonotype was counted between two and nine times. V gene TRBV29-1 combines with J gene TRBJ2-1, with TRBD1 matching 8 bases. Germline CDR1 reads SQVTM; CDR2 reads ANQGSEA. V dropped 4 bases and J dropped 6; count of bases not matched to a gene: 2. The CDR3 runs to 12 residues. CDR3 nucleotides: TGCAGCGTTGTAACAGGGGGCAATGAGCAGTTCTTC. This sequence encodes CSVVTGGNEQFF.

In its sample, this clonotype was seen a few times. This chain links TRBV7-9 with TRBJ2-1, with unresolved D. Germline assignment: CDR1 SEHNR and CDR2 FQNEAQ (reference sequence). V was pared by 5 bases and J by 0 bases, with 14 bases between. CDR3 size: 16 residues. The CDR3: CASSRPLVSSYNEQFF. CDR3 bases: TGTGCCAGCAGCCGTCCCCTAGTGAGCTCCTACAATGAGCAGTTCTTC.

The V and J genes are TRBV5-1 and TRBJ2-1; D is possibly TRBD1 (6 bases). The DNA end lines up better with TRBJ2-7; the J call may be wrong. Germline CDR1 is SGHRS and CDR2 is YFSETQ. The length of the CDR3 is 15 residues. CDR3 in amino acids: CASSSDSVSYNEQYF. The CDR3, as DNA: TGCGCCAGCAGCTCGGACAGTGTCTCCTACAATGAGCAGTACTTC.

The gene calls are TRBV27 and TRBJ2-2, with D tentatively TRBD1 (6 bases). The V gene's germline CDR1 is MNHEY and CDR2 SMNVEV (reference sequence). With 6 bases removed from V and 8 bases from J, the gap between germline ends came to 16 bases. CDR3 size: 14 residues. The CDR3 loop reads CASSSHRVWGELFF. The CDR3 DNA sequence: TGTGCCAGCAGCTCGCACAGGGTTTGGGGGGAGCTGTTTTTT.

The chain couples TRBV20-1 to TRBJ2-1, with D possibly matching TRBD2 (5 bases). Trimming took off 1 base at V and 4 bases at J, with 8 bases between the two ends. The CDR3 sequence is 13 residues long. Germline CDR1 is DFQATT and CDR2 is SNEGSKA (reference sequence). This CDR3 reads CSARGGPYNEQFF. The CDR3 DNA follows: TGCAGTGCTAGAGGAGGGCCTTACAATGAGCAGTTCTTC.

The genes are TRBV3-1 and TRBJ1-2, with D perhaps matching TRBD1 (6 bases). The CDR3 has 19 residues. Trimming pared 0 bases from V and 0 bases from J, leaving 20 bases between. The germline gives CDR1 LGHDT, CDR2 YNNKEL (reference sequence). The CDR3 region is CASSQDWTGHRATNYGYTF. DNA for the CDR3: TGTGCCAGCAGCCAAGATTGGACGGGACACCGGGCCACTAACTATGGCTACACCTTC.

This clonotype was seen a handful of times. The rearrangement links TRBV14 to TRBJ1-5, with a possible D match to TRBD1 (5 bases). This CDR3 contains 16 residues. The germline V and J ends were trimmed by 4 bases and 9 bases, with 22 bases remaining between them. Germline V gene data show CDR1 as SGHDN and CDR2 as FVKESK. CDR3 bases: TGTGCCAGCAGCCCGAGGGGCAGGGTAGCTTTGTGGCCCCAGCATTTT. This encodes CASSPRGRVALWPQHF.

The rearrangement uses TRBV30 and TRBJ1-5, with 7 bases aligning to TRBD1. The CDR3 is made up of 14 amino acids. Per germline, CDR1 GTSNPN and CDR2 SVGIG (reference sequence). J was trimmed by 4 bases and V by 3 bases; bases with no gene match: 6. The CDR3 DNA reads as TGTGCCTGGAGGCAGACAGGGCTTAATCAGCCCCAGCATTTT. It specifies CAWRQTGLNQPQHF.

V and J are TRBV27 and TRBJ2-1; D perhaps matches TRBD2 (6 bases). Per germline, CDR1 MNHEY and CDR2 SMNVEV (reference sequence). Trimming stripped 6 bases from V and 8 bases from J, with 14 bases between. This CDR3 has 13 amino acids. The CDR3 region is CASRAGNQDEQFF. CDR3 in DNA: TGTGCCAGCAGGGCGGGAAACCAGGATGAGCAGTTCTTC.

The V and J genes are TRBV7-2 and TRBJ1-2; no clear D. The germline CDR1 and CDR2 sequences are SGHTA and FQGNSA. The V and J ends lost 0 bases and 0 bases respectively, with 5 bases between them. The CDR3 sequence is 14 residues long. CDR3 protein: CASSLANPNYGYTF. The CDR3 DNA is TGTGCCAGCAGCTTAGCGAACCCTAACTATGGCTACACCTTC. Using reference TRBV7-2 and TRBJ1-2 for the parts outside the CDR3, the full variable domain is GAGVSQSPSNKVTEKGKDVELRCDPISGHTALYWYRQSLGQGLEFLIYFQGNSAPDKSGLPSDRFSAERTGGSVSTLTIQRTQQEDSAVYLCASSLANPNYGYTFGSGTRLTVV.

Concerning this clonotype itself: A single base separates this from a much larger clone, so it may be a read error. The chain uses TRBV12-3 or TRBV12-4 and TRBJ2-1, with 8 nucleotides matching TRBD2. The CDR3 is made up of 13 amino acids. The DNA of the CDR3 is TGTGCCATCAGTTTAGCGGGGCCTAATGAGCAGTTCTTC. It specifies CAISLAGPNEQFF.

The rearrangement joins TRBV6-2 or TRBV6-3 to TRBJ1-5; TRBD1 might be the D (5 bases). The CDR3 runs to 16 residues. V lost 5 bases and J 2 bases, leaving 16 bases between the germline ends. CDR1 MNHEY and CDR2 SVGEGT come from the germline V gene. The CDR3: CASSLLGGIGNQPQHF. The CDR3 DNA reads as TGTGCCAGCAGTCTACTTGGGGGAATCGGCAATCAGCCCCAGCATTTT.

Many counts were recorded for this clonotype. The chain has TRBV4-3 and TRBJ2-7; the D gene is possibly TRBD2 (5 bases). Looked up from germline, CDR1 is LGHNA and CDR2 is YSLEER. The CDR3 spans 13 residues. V gave up 2 bases and J gave up 5 bases, with 10 bases separating them. CDR3 residues: CASSQTRENEQYF. The CDR3 DNA reads as TGCGCCAGCAGCCAAACACGGGAAAACGAGCAGTACTTC.

V usage is TRBV29-1 and J usage is TRBJ2-6; the D is unclear. V lost 5 bases to trimming and J lost 5 bases, with 13 bases between them. The CDR3 totals 14 residues. Germline V gene lookup returns CDR1 SQVTM and CDR2 ANQGSEA. The CDR3 loop reads CSVLDGFRANVLTF. CDR3 DNA: TGCAGCGTTCTGGACGGGTTTAGGGCCAACGTCCTGACTTTC. The entire variable domain, with the rest obtained from reference TRBV29-1 and TRBJ2-6, is as follows: SAVISQKPSRDICQRGTSLTIQCQVDSQVTMMFWYRQQPGQSLTLIATANQGSEATYESGFVIDKFPISRPNLTFSTLTVSNMSPEDSSIYLCSVLDGFRANVLTFGAGSRLTVL.

The chain uses TRBV20-1 and TRBJ2-7; possible D gene TRBD2, 6 bases. The CDR3 spans 13 residues. CDR1 DFQATT and CDR2 SNEGSKA come from the germline V gene (reference sequence). V was cut by 3 bases and J by 4 bases, with 13 bases left in between. DNA for the CDR3: TGCAGTGCTAGGACAGTTCGGGGGTACGAGCAGTACTTC. It yields the protein CSARTVRGYEQYF.